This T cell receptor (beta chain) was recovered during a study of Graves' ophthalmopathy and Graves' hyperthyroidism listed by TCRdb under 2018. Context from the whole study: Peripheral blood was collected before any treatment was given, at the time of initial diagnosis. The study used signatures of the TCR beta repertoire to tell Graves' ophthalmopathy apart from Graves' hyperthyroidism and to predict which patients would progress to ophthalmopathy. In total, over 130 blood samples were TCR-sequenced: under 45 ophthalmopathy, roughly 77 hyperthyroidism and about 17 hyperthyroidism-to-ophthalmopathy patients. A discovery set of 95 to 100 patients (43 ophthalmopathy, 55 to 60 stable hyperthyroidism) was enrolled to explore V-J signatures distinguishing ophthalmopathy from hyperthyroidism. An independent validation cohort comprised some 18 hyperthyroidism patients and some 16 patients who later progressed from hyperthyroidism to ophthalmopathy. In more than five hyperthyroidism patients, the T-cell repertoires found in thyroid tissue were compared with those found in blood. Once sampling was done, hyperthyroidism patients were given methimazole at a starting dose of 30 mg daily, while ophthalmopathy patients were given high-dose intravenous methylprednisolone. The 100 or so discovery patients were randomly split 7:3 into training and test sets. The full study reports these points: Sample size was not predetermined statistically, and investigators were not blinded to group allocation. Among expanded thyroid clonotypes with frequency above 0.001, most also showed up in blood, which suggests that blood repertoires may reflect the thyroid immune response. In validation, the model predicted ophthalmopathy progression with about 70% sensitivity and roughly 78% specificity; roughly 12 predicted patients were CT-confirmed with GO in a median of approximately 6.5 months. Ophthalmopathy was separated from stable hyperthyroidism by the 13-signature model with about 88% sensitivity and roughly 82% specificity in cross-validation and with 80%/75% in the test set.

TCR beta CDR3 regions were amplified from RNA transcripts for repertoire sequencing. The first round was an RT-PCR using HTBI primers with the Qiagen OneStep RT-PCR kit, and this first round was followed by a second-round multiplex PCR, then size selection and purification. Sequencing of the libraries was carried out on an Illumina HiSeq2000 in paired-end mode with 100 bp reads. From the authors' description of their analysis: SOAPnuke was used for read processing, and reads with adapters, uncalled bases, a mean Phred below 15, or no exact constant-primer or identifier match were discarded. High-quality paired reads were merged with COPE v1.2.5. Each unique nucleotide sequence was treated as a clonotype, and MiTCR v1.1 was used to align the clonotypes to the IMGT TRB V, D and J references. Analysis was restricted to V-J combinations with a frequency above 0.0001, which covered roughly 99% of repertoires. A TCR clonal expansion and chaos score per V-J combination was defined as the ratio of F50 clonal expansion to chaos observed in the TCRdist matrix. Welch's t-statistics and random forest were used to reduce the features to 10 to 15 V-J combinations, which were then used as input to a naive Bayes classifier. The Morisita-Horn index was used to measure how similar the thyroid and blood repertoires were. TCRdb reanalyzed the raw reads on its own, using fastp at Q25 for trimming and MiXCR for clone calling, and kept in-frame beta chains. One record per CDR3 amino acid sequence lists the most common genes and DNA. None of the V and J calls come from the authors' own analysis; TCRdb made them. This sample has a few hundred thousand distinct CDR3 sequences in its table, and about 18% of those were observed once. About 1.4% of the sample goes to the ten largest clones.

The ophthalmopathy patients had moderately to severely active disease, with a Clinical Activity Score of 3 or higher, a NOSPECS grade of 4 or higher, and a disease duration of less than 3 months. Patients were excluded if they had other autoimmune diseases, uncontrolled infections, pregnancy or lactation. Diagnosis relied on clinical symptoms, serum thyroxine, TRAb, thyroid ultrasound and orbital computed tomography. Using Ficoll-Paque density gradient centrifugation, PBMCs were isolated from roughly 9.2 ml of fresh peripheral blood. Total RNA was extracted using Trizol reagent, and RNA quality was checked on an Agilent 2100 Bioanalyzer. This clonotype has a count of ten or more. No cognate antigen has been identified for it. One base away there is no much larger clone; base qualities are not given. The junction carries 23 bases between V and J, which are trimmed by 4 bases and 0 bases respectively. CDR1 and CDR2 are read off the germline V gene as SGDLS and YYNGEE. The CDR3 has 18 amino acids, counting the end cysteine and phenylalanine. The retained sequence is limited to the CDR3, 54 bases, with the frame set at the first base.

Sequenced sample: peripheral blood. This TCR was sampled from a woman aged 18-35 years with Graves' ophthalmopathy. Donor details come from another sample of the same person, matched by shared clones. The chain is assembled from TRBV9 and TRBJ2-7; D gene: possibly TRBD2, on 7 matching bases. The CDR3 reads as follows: CASSPRGDYQISSYEQYF. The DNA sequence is TGTGCCAGCAGCCCGAGGGGGGACTACCAGATAAGCTCCTACGAGCAGTACTTC.